Below, 22 T cell receptor beta chains from the same sample are listed, as sequenced in a study of response to subunit inactivated influenza vaccine. TCRdb re-analysed the RT-PCR reads in MiXCR, keeping a single row per CDR3 protein. Here the sample spans under 550,000 distinct CDR3 sequences, approximately 7.6% being singletons. The specimen comprised PBMCs from blood, sampled roughly 24 months after vaccination. The receptors shown here come from a man aged 45 to 70 who received an inactivated influenza vaccine.

In this sample, this clonotype turned up many times. The rearrangement joins TRBV5-1 to TRBJ2-7; no clear D. Trimming removed 0 bases from V and 2 bases from J, with 15 bases in between. Looked up from germline, CDR1 is SGHRS and CDR2 is YFSETQ. The CDR3 covers 16 residues. The CDR3 region is CASSLDNKIATYEQYF. The CDR3 DNA follows: TGCGCCAGCAGCTTGGATAACAAGATCGCAACCTACGAGCAGTACTTC.

The J gene is TRBJ2-7, the V gene TRBV12-3 or TRBV12-4; D possibly matches TRBD1 or TRBD2 (5 bases each). CDR3 length: 11 amino acids. Trimming took 6 bases from V and 4 from J, leaving 7 bases between them. The CDR3 sequence is CASRGVYEQYF. The CDR3, as DNA: TGTGCCAGCAGGGGGGTTTACGAGCAGTACTTC.

This clonotype was recorded a few times. The chain has TRBV7-9 and TRBJ2-2, with unresolved D. This CDR3 has 13 amino acids. V lost 5 bases and J 6 bases, leaving 10 bases between the germline ends. CDR1 is SEHNR, CDR2 FQNEAQ, per germline (reference sequence). CDR3 DNA: TGTGCCAGCAGCCCCAAGCGCGCCGGGGAGCTGTTTTTT. It translates to CASSPKRAGELFF.

This clonotype was detected many times. This sequence joins TRBV12-3 or TRBV12-4 and TRBJ1-5, with D tentatively TRBD1 (5 bases). Trimming removed 6 bases at V and 2 bases at J, with 11 bases between. The CDR3 spans 14 residues. The CDR3 region is CASSLSGGNQPQHF. In nucleotides, the CDR3 is TGTGCCAGCAGCTTGTCGGGGGGCAATCAGCCCCAGCATTTT.

The chain couples TRBV19 to TRBJ1-2; 7 positions agree with TRBD1. Trimming cost V 4 bases and J 9 bases; bases outside gene matches: 5. CDR1 is LNHDA and CDR2 is SQIVND in the germline V gene (reference sequence). The CDR3 totals 12 residues. CDR3 nucleotides: TGTGCCAGTAGTACTTACAGGGGAAGCTACACCTTC. Encoded protein: CASSTYRGSYTF.

This clonotype was found a few times. The genes are TRBV29-1 and TRBJ2-4, with 8 bases identical to TRBD1. Germline CDR1 SQVTM, CDR2 ANQGSEA. The CDR3 consists of 14 residues. V shed 4 bases and J 0 bases; nucleotides not matched to a gene: 2. This CDR3 is CSVGDRLAKNIQYF. The CDR3 nucleotides read TGCAGCGTTGGGGACAGGTTAGCCAAAAACATTCAGTACTTC.

This clonotype was observed a few times. V gene TRBV5-6 combines with J gene TRBJ2-3; TRBD2 agrees at 9 bases. Germline V gene lookup returns CDR1 SGHDT and CDR2 YYEEEE. V shed 1 base and J 4 bases; nucleotides not matched to a gene: 7. This CDR3 has 16 amino acids. The CDR3 region is CASSLISGGRPDTQYF. CDR3 coding DNA: TGTGCCAGCAGCTTGATCAGCGGGGGGCGCCCAGATACGCAGTATTTT.

Ten or more counts support this clonotype. This chain connects TRBV20-1 to TRBJ2-1; the match to TRBD2 covers 10 bases. This CDR3 spans 15 amino acids. The germline CDR1 and CDR2 sequences are DFQATT and SNEGSKA (reference sequence). The J segment lost 6 bases and the V segment lost 5 bases, leaving 10 bases of the junction unmatched. For the CDR3, the DNA is TGCAGTGCTGCTAGCGGGGGCTACTGGACCAATGAGCAGTTCTTC. Residues: CSAASGGYWTNEQFF.

This clonotype was seen many times. The rearrangement links TRBV12-3 or TRBV12-4 to TRBJ2-4, with a weak D call TRBD1 (5 bases). V lost 3 bases and J 0 bases, leaving 9 bases between the germline ends. The CDR3 extends over 15 amino acids. CDR3 bases: TGTGCCAGCAGTTTGCAGGGTTCAGCCAAAAACATTCAGTACTTC. Translated: CASSLQGSAKNIQYF.

This clonotype has ten or more counts. This chain connects TRBV4-3 to TRBJ2-2; 8 bases line up with TRBD1. The V gene end was trimmed by 4 bases and the J gene end by 3 bases; junction bases not matched to a gene: 4. The CDR3 contains 15 residues. Per the germline V gene, CDR1 is LGHNA and CDR2 is YSLEER. The CDR3 loop reads CASSPRGLDTGELFF. The CDR3 region has the DNA TGCGCCAGCAGCCCCAGGGGGCTAGACACCGGGGAGCTGTTTTTT.

V and J are TRBV7-9 and TRBJ2-7; D remains ambiguous. This CDR3 has 12 residues. Germline values: CDR1 SEHNR, CDR2 FQNEAQ (reference sequence). Deletions cut 7 bases from V and 5 bases from J, with 12 bases between. CDR3 protein: CASNRAPHEQYF. CDR3 nucleotide sequence: TGTGCCAGCAACCGGGCCCCCCACGAGCAGTACTTC.

This chain links TRBV3-1 with TRBJ2-1; TRBD1 is a possible D gene (5 bases). Trimming cost V 1 base and J 5 bases, with 12 bases left between them. There are 15 residues in the CDR3. Germline V gives CDR1 LGHDT, CDR2 YNNKEL (reference sequence). CDR3 nucleotides: TGTGCCAGCAGCCAAGGACAGTTCCCCCACAATGAGCAGTTCTTC. It translates to CASSQGQFPHNEQFF.

This clonotype has only a few counts. The chain couples TRBV2 to TRBJ2-1; TRBD1 matches 8 bases. Germline CDR1 is SNHLY and CDR2 is FYNNEI. The CDR3 extends over 15 amino acids. J lost 3 bases, V lost 6 bases, and 7 bases had no gene match. The CDR3 spells CASSSGTGLYNEQFF. CDR3 sequence (DNA): TGTGCCAGCAGCTCCGGGACAGGCCTCTACAATGAGCAGTTCTTC.

This clonotype was counted only a few times. The J gene is TRBJ1-6, the V gene TRBV20-1; 10 positions agree with TRBD1. Unmatched junction bases numbered 8, after V lost 6 bases and J lost 9 bases. The CDR3 sequence is 14 residues long. CDR1 and CDR2 from the germline V gene are DFQATT and SNEGSKA (reference sequence). The DNA for the CDR3 is TGCAGTGCCCCCGGACAGGGGGTAGGTTCACCCCTCCACTTT. Translation: CSAPGQGVGSPLHF.

At least ten counts were recorded for this clonotype. This rearrangement joins TRBV29-1 to TRBJ2-3, with D uncertain. Trimming took 5 bases from V and 2 from J, leaving 17 bases between them. This CDR3 is 15 amino acids long. Germline V CDR1 and CDR2: SQVTM, ANQGSEA. For the CDR3, the DNA is TGCAGCGTTATGGCCCGGGCCCCCCACACAGATACGCAGTATTTT. Amino acids: CSVMARAPHTDTQYF.

This clonotype was detected ten times or more. The V and J genes are TRBV2 and TRBJ2-7, with 8 nucleotides matching TRBD1. Looked up from germline, CDR1 is SNHLY and CDR2 is FYNNEI. CDR3 length: 14 amino acids. V dropped 5 bases and J dropped 2; count of bases not matched to a gene: 5. CDR3 sequence reads: CASSSTGAAYEQYF. In nucleotides, the CDR3 is TGTGCCAGCAGTTCGACAGGGGCTGCCTACGAGCAGTACTTC.

This chain connects TRBV4-3 to TRBJ2-1; 10 bases fit TRBD2. The V gene's germline CDR1 is LGHNA and CDR2 YSLEER. After removal of 0 bases from V and 4 bases from J, the junction contained 6 bases not matched to a gene. The CDR3 is made up of 17 amino acids. CDR3 sequence reads: CASSQEAGTSVYNEQFF. For the CDR3, the DNA is TGCGCCAGCAGCCAAGAAGCCGGGACTAGCGTTTACAATGAGCAGTTCTTC.

This sequence joins TRBV27 and TRBJ2-7; TRBD1 agrees at 10 bases. The CDR3 extends over 18 amino acids. Germline-derived CDR1 and CDR2 are MNHEY and SMNVEV (reference sequence). J gave up 1 base and V 5 bases, and 14 bases lay outside the gene matches. The CDR3: CASSTRGGRQGASYEQYF. CDR3 coding DNA: TGTGCCAGCAGTACTCGAGGGGGGCGACAGGGGGCTTCCTACGAGCAGTACTTC.

This clonotype showed up just a few times. The chain recombines TRBV7-2 with TRBJ2-7; D possibly corresponds to TRBD2 (6 bases). V gave up 5 bases and J gave up 0 bases, with 14 bases separating them. The CDR3 spans 15 residues. From germline, CDR1 is SGHTA and CDR2 FQGNSA. The CDR3 sequence is CASSLVADSSYEQYF. The CDR3 coding sequence is TGTGCCAGCAGCCTCGTAGCGGATAGCTCCTACGAGCAGTACTTC.

The chain combines TRBV6-2 or TRBV6-3 with TRBJ2-2, with D possibly matching TRBD1 (5 bases). CDR3 length equals 16 residues. CDR1 and CDR2 from the germline V gene are MNHEY and SVGEGT. The V and J ends lost 0 bases and 4 bases respectively, with 12 bases between them. CDR3: CASSYSGTGFTGELFF. The CDR3 nucleotides are TGTGCCAGCAGTTACTCGGGAACAGGTTTCACCGGGGAGCTGTTTTTT.

The chain joins TRBV20-1 to TRBJ2-3, with 8 nucleotides matching TRBD2. Germline V gives CDR1 DFQATT, CDR2 SNEGSKA (reference sequence). Losses at the gene ends were 1 base for V and 0 bases for J; bases not matched to a gene: 3. The CDR3 sequence is 15 residues long. The CDR3: CSARAASGSTDTQYF. As DNA, the CDR3 is TGCAGTGCTAGAGCGGCTAGCGGGAGCACAGATACGCAGTATTTT.

The chain is built from TRBV20-1 and TRBJ1-5; D not certain. In germline, CDR1 is DFQATT, CDR2 SNEGSKA (reference sequence). The CDR3 has 14 residues. Trimming stripped 6 bases from V and 0 bases from J, with 12 bases between. CDR3 in DNA: TGCAGTGCATCGAGAGGGCATAGCAATCAGCCCCAGCATTTT. Translation: CSASRGHSNQPQHF.